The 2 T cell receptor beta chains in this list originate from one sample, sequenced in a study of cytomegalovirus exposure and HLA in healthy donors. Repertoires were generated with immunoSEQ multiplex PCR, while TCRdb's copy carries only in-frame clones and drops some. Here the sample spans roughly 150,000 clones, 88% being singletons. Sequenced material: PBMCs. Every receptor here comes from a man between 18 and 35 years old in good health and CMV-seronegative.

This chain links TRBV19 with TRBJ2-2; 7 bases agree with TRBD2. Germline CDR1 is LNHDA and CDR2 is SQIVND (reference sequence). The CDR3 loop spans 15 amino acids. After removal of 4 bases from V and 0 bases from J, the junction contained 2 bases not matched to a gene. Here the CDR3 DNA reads TGTGCCAGTAGTAATGGACTAGCGAACACCGGGGAGCTGTTTTTT. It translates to CASSNGLANTGELFF.

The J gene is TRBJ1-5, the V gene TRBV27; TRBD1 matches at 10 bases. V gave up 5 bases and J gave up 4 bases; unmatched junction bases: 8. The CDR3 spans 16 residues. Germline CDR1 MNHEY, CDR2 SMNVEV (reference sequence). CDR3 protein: CASSARTGGGNQPQHF. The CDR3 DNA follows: TGTGCCAGCAGTGCACGGACAGGGGGAGGGAATCAGCCCCAGCATTTT.